This is a list of T cell receptor beta chains from one sample in a study of PD-L1 blockade in urothelial cancer. Clones were read by immunoSEQ multiplex PCR, and TCRdb kept only the in-frame ones, dropping some. The profile shows fewer than 75,000 clones, around 84% of them singletons. Material: PBMCs, obtained around atezolizumab (anti-PD-L1) treatment. All receptors come from a man between 65 and 85 years old with urothelial cancer. CDR3s include the opening cysteine and the closing phenylalanine or tryptophan. Fields, in order: J gene, V gene, clone size, CDR3 protein. The size of a clone is reported for some rows only, either as once, few or many, or as a class for expanded clones.

TRBJ2-1 TRBV28 NA CASSLSGRYNEQFF
TRBJ2-1 TRBV9 NA CASSLPTSGLTNNEQFF
TRBJ1-1 TRBV19 NA CASKGTGSTEAFF
TRBJ1-4 TRBV9 NA CASSPGQVPEKLFF
TRBJ2-7 TRBV5-4 NA CASSSGTVYEQYF
TRBJ1-4 TRBV19 NA CASSVNPGATNEKLFF
TRBJ2-7 TRBV5-4 NA CASHLAGDVYEQYF
TRBJ1-1 TRBV10-1 NA CASSLDRDNEAFF
TRBJ2-7 TRBV12-5 NA CASGSPDRDRYEQYF
TRBJ2-1 TRBV25-1 NA CATQDYNEQFF
TRBJ2-3 TRBV28 NA CASSLSGQNTDTQYF
TRBJ1-1 TRBV4-1 few CASSQARDTEAFF
TRBJ1-1 TRBV18 once CASSPGGVTTGVFF
TRBJ1-2 TRBV4-1 few CASSQGLTGRGGYTF
TRBJ1-1 TRBV14 NA CASSQVQKQAEAFF
TRBJ2-7 TRBV28 NA CASSLGLAGYEWQYF
TRBJ2-1 TRBV7-2 NA CASSFGLAGGGQFF
TRBJ1-5 TRBV19 NA CASTRGQGGNQPQHF
TRBJ2-2 TRBV30 NA CAWSASRGGELFF
TRBJ2-1 TRBV9 NA CASSVAGRDVKNEQFF
TRBJ2-5 TRBV28 NA CASSGLGIGMTQYF
TRBJ1-2 TRBV19 NA CASSLAGSYGYTF
TRBJ2-1 TRBV19 NA CASSPRLGTSGSILYEQFF
TRBJ1-2 TRBV7-2 NA CASSQQKTGYYGYTF
TRBJ1-2 TRBV4-2 NA CASSQGGQVYGYTF
TRBJ2-1 TRBV7-9 once CASSSRSGLHYNEQFF
TRBJ2-7 TRBV5-1 few CASSRLAGGEQYF
TRBJ1-5 TRBV6-6 NA CASRVDRENQPQHF
TRBJ1-1 TRBV6-1 NA CASRNGPNTEAFF
TRBJ2-7 TRBV27 NA CASSPGGGLDTPLLYEQYF
TRBJ2-3 TRBV5-5 NA CASSLGRLRSSGTRDTQYF
TRBJ2-3 TRBV5-1 NA CASSGLREREGTDTQYF
TRBJ1-5 TRBV6-5 NA CASSAGTGNQPQHF
TRBJ1-5 TRBV7-3 NA CASSLDGTNNQPQHF
TRBJ1-2 TRBV27 NA CASSSNRGAYGYTF
TRBJ2-7 TRBV19 NA CASSMRGGSYEQYF
TRBJ2-7 TRBV9 NA CASSVGQASSYEQYF
TRBJ2-5 TRBV10-1 NA CASLSLLKETQYF
TRBJ2-3 TRBV9 NA CASSAQGGHSTDTQYF
TRBJ2-2 TRBV28 NA CASIHTSRVATGELFF
TRBJ2-2 TRBV5-1 few CASRDRVDTGELFF
TRBJ1-2 TRBV29-1 NA CSVYGGVGDGYTF